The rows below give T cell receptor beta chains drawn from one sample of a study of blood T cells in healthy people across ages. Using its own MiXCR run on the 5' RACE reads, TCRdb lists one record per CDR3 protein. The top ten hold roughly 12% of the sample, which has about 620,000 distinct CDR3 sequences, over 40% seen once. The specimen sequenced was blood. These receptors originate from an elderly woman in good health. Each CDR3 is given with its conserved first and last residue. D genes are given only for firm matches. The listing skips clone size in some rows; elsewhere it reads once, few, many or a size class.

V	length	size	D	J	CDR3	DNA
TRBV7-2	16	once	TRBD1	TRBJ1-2	CASSLYQGGGYYGYTF	TGTGCCAGCAGCTTATATCAGGGAGGGGGCTATTATGGCTACACCTTC
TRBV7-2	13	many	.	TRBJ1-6	CASSLGRDSPLHF	TGTGCCAGCAGCTTGGGACGTGATTCACCCCTCCACTTT
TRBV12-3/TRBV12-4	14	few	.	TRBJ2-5	CASNRGQAQETQYF	TGTGCCAGCAACCGGGGGCAGGCTCAAGAGACCCAGTACTTC
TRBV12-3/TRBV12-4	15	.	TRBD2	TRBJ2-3	CASSFNTGGADTQYF	TGTGCCAGCAGTTTCAACACGGGGGGAGCAGATACGCAGTATTTT
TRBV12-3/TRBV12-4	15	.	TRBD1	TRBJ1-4	CASTYQGAEYEKLFF	TGTGCCAGCACTTACCAGGGGGCCGAGTATGAAAAACTGTTTTTT
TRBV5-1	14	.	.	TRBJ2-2	CASSREGATGELFF	TGCGCCAGCAGCCGGGAGGGGGCCACCGGGGAGCTGTTTTTT
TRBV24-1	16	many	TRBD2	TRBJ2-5	CATSDWTSGVGETQYF	TGTGCCACCAGTGATTGGACTAGCGGGGTCGGGGAGACCCAGTACTTC
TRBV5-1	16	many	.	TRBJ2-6	CASSLTGTSGANVLTF	TGCGCCAGCAGCTTGACAGGGACCTCTGGGGCCAACGTCCTGACTTTC
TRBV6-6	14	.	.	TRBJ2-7	CASSYSRWGSTQYF	TGTGCCAGCAGTTACTCAAGATGGGGCTCAACCCAGTACTTC
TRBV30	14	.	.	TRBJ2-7	CAWMSISSYNEQYF	TGTGCCTGGATGTCTATAAGCTCCTACAATGAGCAGTACTTC
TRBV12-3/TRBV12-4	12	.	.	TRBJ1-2	CASSNTNYGYTF	TGTGCCAGCAGCAATACTAACTATGGCTACACCTTC
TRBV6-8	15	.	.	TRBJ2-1	CASSYCGIAVNEQFF	TGTGCCAGCAGTTACTGCGGTATAGCTGTTAATGAGCAGTTCTTC
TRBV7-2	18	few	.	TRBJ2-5	CASSLDGRGLLYQETQYF	TGTGCCAGCAGCTTAGATGGTAGGGGACTTTTGTACCAAGAGACCCAGTACTTC
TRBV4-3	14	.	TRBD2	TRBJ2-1	CASIGRESGGEQFF	TGCGCCAGCATAGGGCGGGAGTCCGGTGGTGAGCAGTTCTTC
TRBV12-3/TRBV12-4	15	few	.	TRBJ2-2	CASSGEGGSTGELFF	TGTGCCAGCAGCGGGGAAGGGGGTAGCACCGGGGAGCTGTTTTTT
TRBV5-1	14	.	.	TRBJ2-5	CASSTGEGQETQYF	TGCGCCAGCAGTACCGGAGAGGGACAAGAGACCCAGTACTTC
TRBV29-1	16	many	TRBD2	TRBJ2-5	CSVAGGTSGAFETQYF	TGCAGCGTTGCGGGAGGCACTAGCGGGGCTTTTGAGACCCAGTACTTC
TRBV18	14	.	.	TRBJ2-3	CAGSPRGGVDTQYF	TGTGCCGGCTCACCAAGGGGGGGCGTCGATACGCAGTATTTT
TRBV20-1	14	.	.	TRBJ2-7	CSARDLNWTYEQYF	TGCAGTGCTAGAGATCTAAATTGGACCTACGAGCAGTACTTC
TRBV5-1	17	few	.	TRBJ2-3	CASSSRGDYTSTDTQYF	TGCGCCAGCAGCTCGAGGGGGGACTACACTAGCACAGATACGCAGTATTTT
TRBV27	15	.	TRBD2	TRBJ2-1	CASTLGGEGRTEQFF	TGTGCCAGCACCTTGGGGGGGGAGGGCCGGACTGAGCAGTTCTTC
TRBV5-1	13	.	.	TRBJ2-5	CASSVKGIETQYF	TGCGCCAGCAGCGTGAAGGGAATAGAGACCCAGTACTTC
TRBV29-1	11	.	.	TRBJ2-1	CSVEQFNEQFF	TGCAGCGTTGAACAGTTCAATGAGCAGTTCTTC
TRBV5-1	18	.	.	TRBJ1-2	CASSLGGSFDRLNYGYTF	TGCGCCAGCAGCTTGGGAGGCTCATTCGACAGGTTAAACTATGGCTACACCTTC
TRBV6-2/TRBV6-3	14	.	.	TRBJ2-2	CASSRGGNTGELFF	TGTGCCAGCAGTCGAGGGGGGAACACCGGGGAGCTGTTTTTT
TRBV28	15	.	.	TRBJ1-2	CASSPPWGRKYGYTF	TGTGCCAGCAGTCCTCCGTGGGGCAGGAAATATGGCTACACCTTC
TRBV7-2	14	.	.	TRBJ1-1	CASSSSRVDTEAFF	TGTGCCAGCAGCTCTTCAAGGGTGGACACTGAAGCTTTCTTT
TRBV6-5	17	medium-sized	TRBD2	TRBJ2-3	CASSYSVAGGPTDTQYF	TGTGCCAGCAGTTACTCGGTGGCGGGGGGGCCGACAGATACGCAGTATTTT
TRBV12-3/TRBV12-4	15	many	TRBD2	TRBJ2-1	CASSPAGGPGDEQFF	TGTGCCAGCAGTCCAGCGGGAGGGCCCGGCGATGAGCAGTTCTTC
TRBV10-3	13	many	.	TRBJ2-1	CAITARDDNEQFF	TGTGCCATCACAGCGAGAGATGACAATGAGCAGTTCTTC
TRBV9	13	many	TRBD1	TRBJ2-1	CASAKGAYNEQFF	TGTGCCAGCGCCAAGGGGGCGTACAATGAGCAGTTCTTC
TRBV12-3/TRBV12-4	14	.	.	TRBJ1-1	CASNPHARGAEAFF	TGTGCCAGCAATCCCCACGCACGGGGCGCTGAAGCTTTCTTT
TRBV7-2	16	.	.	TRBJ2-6	CASSLDGTSGANVLTF	TGTGCCAGCAGCTTAGACGGGACCTCTGGGGCCAACGTCCTGACTTTC
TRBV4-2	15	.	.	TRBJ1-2	CASSPWTTGGDGYTF	TGTGCCAGCAGCCCTTGGACAACGGGCGGGGATGGCTACACCTTC
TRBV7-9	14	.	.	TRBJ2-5	CASSLEAHYNEQYF	TGTGCCAGCAGCTTAGAGGCACATTACAATGAGCAGTACTTC
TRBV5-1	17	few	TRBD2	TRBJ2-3	CASSIPPSGGPTDTQYF	TGCGCCAGCAGCATACCGCCTAGCGGGGGACCCACAGATACGCAGTATTTT
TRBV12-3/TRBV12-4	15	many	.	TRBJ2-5	CASSLGEGRTETQYF	TGTGCCAGCAGTTTAGGAGAGGGCAGGACAGAGACCCAGTACTTC
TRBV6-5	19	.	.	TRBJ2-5	CASSYGWAGSFKSLETQYF	TGTGCCAGCAGTTACGGTTGGGCAGGGTCATTCAAAAGTCTGGAGACCCAGTACTTC
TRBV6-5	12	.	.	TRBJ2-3	CASSSTLDTQYF	TGTGCCAGCAGTTCGACCTTGGATACGCAGTATTTT
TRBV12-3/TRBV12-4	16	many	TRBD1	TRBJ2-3	CASTRRQGSSTDTQYF	TGTGCCAGCACCCGCCGACAGGGAAGTAGCACAGATACGCAGTATTTT
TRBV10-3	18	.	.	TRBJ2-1	CAISPGQLSGGRYNEQFF	TGTGCCATCAGCCCGGGACAGTTAAGCGGGGGCCGTTACAATGAGCAGTTCTTC
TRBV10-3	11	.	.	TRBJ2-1	CAISEGVEQFF	TGTGCCATCAGTGAGGGGGTTGAGCAGTTCTTC
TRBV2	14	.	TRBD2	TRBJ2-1	CASRGTSGTHEQFF	TGTGCCAGCAGAGGGACTAGCGGGACCCATGAGCAGTTCTTC
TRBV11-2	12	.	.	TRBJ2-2	CASSFVTGELFF	TGTGCCAGCAGCTTCGTCACCGGGGAGCTGTTTTTT
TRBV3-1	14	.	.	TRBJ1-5	CASSQGNAFRPQHF	TGTGCCAGCAGCCAAGGAAATGCCTTTAGGCCCCAGCATTTT
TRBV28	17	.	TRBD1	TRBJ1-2	CASSRGTGGFGSYGYTF	TGTGCCAGCAGTAGGGGGACAGGGGGTTTCGGATCCTATGGCTACACCTTC
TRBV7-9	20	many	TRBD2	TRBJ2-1	CASSLALGSSGGRSYNEQFF	TGTGCCAGCAGCTTAGCGCTGGGGAGTAGCGGGGGAAGGTCCTACAATGAGCAGTTCTTC
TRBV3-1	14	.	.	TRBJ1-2	CASSPVVGRHGYTF	TGTGCCAGCAGCCCCGTCGTGGGACGCCATGGCTACACCTTC
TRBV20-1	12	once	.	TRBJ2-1	CGARRGIYEQFF	TGCGGTGCTAGGCGGGGTATTTACGAGCAGTTCTTC
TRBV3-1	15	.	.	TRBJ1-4	CASSQDPLSNEKLFF	TGTGCCAGCAGCCAAGATCCACTTTCAAATGAAAAACTGTTTTTT
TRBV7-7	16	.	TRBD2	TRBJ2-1	CASSLGVSGVVDEQFF	TGTGCCAGCAGCTTAGGGGTTAGCGGGGTCGTCGATGAGCAGTTCTTC
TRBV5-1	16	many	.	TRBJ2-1	CASSNPAGRSYNEQFF	TGCGCCAGCAGCAACCCGGCGGGTAGATCCTACAATGAGCAGTTCTTC
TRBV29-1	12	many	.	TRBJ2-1	CSVAGAAGEQFF	TGCAGCGTTGCAGGGGCCGCGGGTGAGCAGTTCTTC
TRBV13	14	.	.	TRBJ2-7	CASSPGQIPYEQYF	TGTGCCAGCAGCCCCGGACAGATTCCCTACGAGCAGTACTTC
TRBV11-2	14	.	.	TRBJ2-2	CASSLHPDTGELFF	TGTGCCAGCAGCTTACATCCCGACACCGGGGAGCTGTTTTTT